Shown below are 26 T cell receptor beta chains from a single sample sequenced in a study of T cell changes during pregnancy in multiple sclerosis. The assay was immunoSEQ multiplex PCR, and TCRdb's table has in-frame clones only and misses some. The sample carries some 80,000 clones, 85% to 95% recorded once. Sequencing was performed on CD4+ T cells from peripheral blood mononuclear cells, taken after pregnancy. The receptors here all came from a female donor with multiple sclerosis, enrolled in a pregnancy study.

This chain uses TRBV6-5 with TRBJ2-7; 8 bases align to TRBD1. CDR3 length: 14 residues. Trimming at V came to 7 bases and at J to 2 bases, leaving 7 bases not matched to a gene. CDR1 is MNHEY, CDR2 SVGAGI, per germline. The CDR3 is CASKEDRATYEQYF. CDR3 nucleotides: TGTGCCAGCAAAGAGGACAGGGCGACCTACGAGCAGTACTTC.

This chain links TRBV7-8 with TRBJ1-4; the match to TRBD1 covers 7 bases. Germline V lookup: CDR1 SGHVS, CDR2 FQNEAQ. This CDR3 is built from 16 residues. The V gene end was trimmed by 1 base and the J gene end by 3 bases; junction bases not matched to a gene: 5. CDR3 in amino acids: CASSLVRGRANEKLFF. The DNA for the CDR3 is TGTGCCAGCAGCTTAGTGAGGGGGCGGGCTAATGAAAAACTGTTTTTT.

The V gene is TRBV28, the J gene TRBJ2-5; D might be TRBD2 (5 bases). Germline V lookup: CDR1 MDHEN, CDR2 SYDVKM. Trimming cost V 5 bases and J 5 bases, with 12 bases left between them. This CDR3 region has 13 residues. CDR3: CASSPGSEETQYF. DNA of the CDR3: TGTGCCAGCAGTCCGGGGTCCGAGGAGACCCAGTACTTC.

This chain uses TRBV2 with TRBJ2-7, with 14 bases lining up with TRBD2. CDR1 SNHLY and CDR2 FYNNEI come from the germline V gene. Trimming at V came to 5 bases and at J to 5 bases, leaving 14 bases not matched to a gene. This CDR3 is built from 18 residues. CDR3 DNA sequence: TGTGCCAGCAGTTCAGAGCCCGGGACTAGCGGGAGCCCCAACGAGCAGTACTTC. Its translation: CASSSEPGTSGSPNEQYF.

The chain carries TRBV4-2 and TRBJ1-3; D may be TRBD1 (6 bases). Germline lookup yields CDR1 LGHNA and CDR2 YNFKEQ. Trimming removed 0 bases from V and 4 bases from J, with 13 bases in between. CDR3 length: 16 amino acids. The CDR3 DNA reads TGTGCCAGCAGCCAAGATTGGGCAGGGGCGGGAAACACCATATATTTT. Protein product: CASSQDWAGAGNTIYF.

This clone was detected once. This rearrangement joins TRBV19 to TRBJ1-5, with 9 bases aligning to TRBD1. V trimming: 2 bases; J trimming: 10 bases; junction bases outside the gene matches: 12. The CDR3 is made up of 16 amino acids. From germline, CDR1 is LNHDA and CDR2 SQIVND (reference sequence). CDR3 DNA sequence: TGTGCCAGTAGTATAACAGGGGGCAAGTTGATCAGCCCCCAGCATTTT. Translating gives CASSITGGKLISPQHF. Full variable domain (missing parts from reference TRBV19 and TRBJ1-5): DGGITQSPKYLFRKEGQNVTLSCEQNLNHDAMYWYRQDPGQGLRLIYYSQIVNDFQKGDIAEGYSVSREKKESFPLTVTSAQKNPTAFYLCASSITGGKLISPQHFGDGTRLSIL.

For the CDR3, the DNA is TGTGCCAGCAGTCGAAGCGGGACAGGGGGCACTGAAGCTTTCTTT. Its protein product is CASSRSGTGGTEAFF. The gene calls are TRBV6-5 and TRBJ1-1; 11 nucleotides line up with TRBD1. This CDR3 spans 15 amino acids. Per the germline V gene, CDR1 is MNHEY and CDR2 is SVGAGI. After removal of 5 bases from V and 4 bases from J, the junction contained 6 bases not matched to a gene.

This clone has just one count. V usage is TRBV7-2 and J usage is TRBJ2-3; 13 bases are a match to TRBD2. Trimming at V came to 5 bases and at J to 5 bases, leaving 10 bases not matched to a gene. The CDR3 extends over 17 amino acids. Looked up from germline, CDR1 is SGHTA and CDR2 is FQGNSA. The CDR3 protein is CASSPRRTSGRRDTQYF. CDR3 in DNA: TGTGCCAGCAGCCCAAGACGGACTAGCGGGAGACGAGATACGCAGTATTTT.

This clone was counted once. The rearrangement links TRBV5-1 to TRBJ1-1; D may be TRBD1 (6 bases). This CDR3 is built from 18 residues. Looked up from germline, CDR1 is SGHRS and CDR2 is YFSETQ. The V end lost 1 base, the J end lost 5 bases, and 24 bases lay between the germline ends. This CDR3 is CASSLTGRGTGAETEAFF. The CDR3 region has the DNA TGCGCCAGCAGCTTGACGGGCAGGGGCACCGGGGCTGAAACTGAAGCTTTCTTT.

The table lists this clone with a count of one. This chain joins TRBV18 and TRBJ2-7; TRBD1 might be the D (6 bases). V lost 3 bases, J lost 6 bases, and 9 bases lay in between. The germline V gene has CDR1 KGHSH and CDR2 LQKENI. This CDR3 is 12 amino acids long. This CDR3 is CASSPTGSEQYF. CDR3 nucleotides: TGTGCCAGCTCACCTACAGGGTCCGAGCAGTACTTC.

The J gene is TRBJ2-7, the V gene TRBV7-8; TRBD1 aligns across 7 bases. The CDR3 runs 15 residues. The germline gives CDR1 SGHVS, CDR2 FQNEAQ. V shed 1 base, J shed 2 bases, and the junction held 5 bases outside the gene matches. DNA for the CDR3: TGTGCCAGCAGCTTAGAGACAGGGCCAACCTACGAGCAGTACTTC. Translating gives CASSLETGPTYEQYF.

The chain links TRBV28 to TRBJ2-7; TRBD2 matches at 11 bases. CDR3 length equals 16 residues. Germline CDR1 reads MDHEN; CDR2 reads SYDVKM. The trim removed 4 bases at V and 2 bases at J, leaving 7 bases unmatched. The CDR3 loop reads CASSSLGTSGTYEQYF. Here the CDR3 DNA reads TGTGCCAGCAGTTCCCTCGGGACTAGCGGTACCTACGAGCAGTACTTC.

This clone was seen once. The chain uses TRBV27 and TRBJ2-3; TRBD2 matches at 7 bases. Trimming cost V 8 bases and J 4 bases; bases outside gene matches: 12. The CDR3 consists of 15 residues. Germline V gene sequence: CDR1 MNHEY, CDR2 SMNVEV (reference sequence). The CDR3 loop reads CASLYGGVRADTQYF. The CDR3 nucleotides are TGTGCCAGCCTCTATGGGGGGGTCCGGGCAGATACGCAGTATTTT.

The rearrangement joins TRBV7-8 to TRBJ2-7; 9 bases match TRBD2. Trimming cost V 1 base and J 1 base; bases outside gene matches: 11. The CDR3 totals 18 residues. Germline V gives CDR1 SGHVS, CDR2 FQNEAQ. The CDR3 coding sequence is TGTGCCAGCAGCTTAGGTCCTAGCGGGGCCCAACTTTCCTACGAGCAGTACTTC. Translated, it gives CASSLGPSGAQLSYEQYF.

The rearrangement uses TRBV10-3 and TRBJ2-3; TRBD2 matches 10 bases. Germline V gives CDR1 ENHRY, CDR2 SYGVKD. J lost 0 bases, V lost 6 bases, and 3 bases had no gene match. The CDR3 spans 15 residues. CDR3 DNA: TGTGCCATCAGGAGCGGGAGGGCCAGCACAGATACGCAGTATTTT. Amino acids: CAIRSGRASTDTQYF.

This clone has just one count. The gene calls are TRBV5-4 and TRBJ2-5, with TRBD1 matching 7 bases. Germline assignment: CDR1 SGHNT and CDR2 YYREEE (reference sequence). The CDR3 spans 15 residues. V shed 4 bases, J shed 0 bases, and the junction held 6 bases outside the gene matches. Written as DNA, the CDR3 is TGTGCCAGCAGCCGACTTGGGACAGACCAAGAGACCCAGTACTTC. Protein sequence: CASSRLGTDQETQYF. Full variable domain (rest looked up from reference TRBV5-4 and TRBJ2-5): ETGVTQSPTHLIKTRGQQVTLRCSSQSGHNTVSWYQQALGQGPQFIFQYYREEENGRGNFPPRFSGLQFPNYSSELNVNALELDDSALYLCASSRLGTDQETQYFGPGTRLLVL.

The chain joins TRBV5-1 to TRBJ1-6, with 7 bases fitting TRBD1. After removal of 4 bases from V and 7 bases from J, the junction contained 8 bases not matched to a gene. The CDR3 totals 15 residues. Germline CDR1 and CDR2: SGHRS and YFSETQ. CDR3 residues: CASSEWTGRNSPLHF. CDR3 sequence (DNA): TGCGCCAGCAGCGAATGGACAGGTCGGAATTCACCCCTCCACTTT.

The CDR3 spells CASSYQTGELFF. The CDR3 DNA sequence: TGTGCCAGCAGTTATCAGACCGGGGAGCTGTTTTTT. This chain links TRBV6-5 with TRBJ2-2; no firm D call. Trimming removed 3 bases at V and 5 bases at J, with 4 bases between. The CDR3 totals 12 residues. CDR1 is MNHEY and CDR2 is SVGAGI in the germline V gene.

The chain has TRBV2 and TRBJ2-1, with D maybe TRBD2 (6 bases). CDR1 is SNHLY and CDR2 is FYNNEI in the germline V gene. V dropped 6 bases and J dropped 1 base, with 13 bases sitting between them. There are 15 residues in the CDR3. The CDR3 here is CASRTGTLSYNEQFF. The CDR3 DNA reads TGTGCCAGCAGGACCGGGACTCTTTCCTACAATGAGCAGTTCTTC.

The chain links TRBV28 to TRBJ2-3, with D hard to call. V dropped 1 base and J dropped 0 bases, with 11 bases sitting between them. This CDR3 has 16 residues. Per germline, CDR1 MDHEN and CDR2 SYDVKM. The CDR3 DNA reads as TGTGCCAGCAGTTTATTTCAGGCTCCTAGCACAGATACGCAGTATTTT. This encodes CASSLFQAPSTDTQYF.

This clone was seen a few times. V and J are TRBV19 and TRBJ1-1, with 12 bases lining up with TRBD1. Per the germline V gene, CDR1 is LNHDA and CDR2 is SQIVND (reference sequence). J lost 5 bases, V lost 5 bases, and 6 bases had no gene match. This CDR3 region has 15 residues. CDR3 loop: CASSGTGGVGTEAFF. The CDR3 coding sequence is TGTGCCAGTAGTGGGACAGGGGGCGTGGGGACTGAAGCTTTCTTT.

Written as DNA, the CDR3 is TGTGCCAGCAGCTTAGGGGGGGGTAGCGACTACGAGCAGTACTTC. The encoded protein is CASSLGGGSDYEQYF. The genes are TRBV7-6 and TRBJ2-7, with 7 bases fitting TRBD2. The CDR3 covers 15 residues. Germline CDR1 reads SGHVS; CDR2 reads FNYEAQ. V lost 1 base, J lost 3 bases, and 6 bases stayed unmatched.

The V call is TRBV19, the J call TRBJ2-1; a possible D gene is TRBD1 (6 bases). Between the trimmed V and J ends, which lost 4 bases and 0 bases, there was a span of 13 bases. The V gene's germline CDR1 is LNHDA and CDR2 SQIVND (reference sequence). The CDR3 consists of 16 residues. The CDR3 is CASSSTTGSSYNEQFF. Written as DNA, the CDR3 is TGTGCCAGTAGTAGCACGACAGGCAGCTCCTACAATGAGCAGTTCTTC.

J is TRBJ2-2 and V is TRBV6-5; unclear D gene. Trimming shortened V by 2 bases and J by 4 bases, and 2 bases separated the two germline ends. Germline V gives CDR1 MNHEY, CDR2 SVGAGI. CDR3 length equals 12 residues. Here the CDR3 reads CASSYLTGELFF. The CDR3, as DNA: TGTGCCAGCAGTTACCTCACCGGGGAGCTGTTTTTT.

The chain joins TRBV27 to TRBJ2-5; 8 nucleotides line up with TRBD1. The J call may be faulty, since TRBJ2-7 better matches the DNA end. Germline V gene data show CDR1 as MNHEY and CDR2 as SMNVEV (reference sequence). There are 13 residues in the CDR3. In DNA form, the CDR3 reads TGTGCCAGCAGTTGGACAGGGCCCTACGAGCAGTACTTC. Translated, it gives CASSWTGPYEQYF.

The chain combines TRBV7-2 with TRBJ2-1; D unresolved. CDR1 is SGHTA, CDR2 FQGNSA, per germline. Between the trimmed V and J ends, which lost 4 bases and 4 bases, there was a span of 20 bases. This CDR3 is 17 amino acids long. The chain's CDR3 is CASSSRTGEFRYNEQFF. The DNA for the CDR3 is TGTGCCAGCAGCTCCCGTACCGGAGAGTTCCGATACAATGAGCAGTTCTTC.